Presented here are 29 T cell receptor beta chains from one specimen sequenced in a study of shared clonotypes between healthy human individuals. TCRdb's table, derived via immunoSEQ multiplex PCR, lists solely in-frame clones and lacks some. The sample includes roughly 330,000 clones, around 67% seen only once; the top ten take over 9%. The sequenced sample consisted of memory CD4+ T cells sorted from blood. Sample subset: CD45RA-negative fraction. Source of these receptors: a man aged 30 to 45 in good health.

A few counts support this clone. This chain joins TRBV5-1 and TRBJ2-1, with TRBD1 identical over 7 bases. CDR1 and CDR2 (germline): SGHRS, YFSETQ. V lost 0 bases and J lost 6; bases outside the gene matches: 6. The CDR3 has 15 amino acids. The CDR3 loop reads CASSLASAGGNEQFF. The DNA of the CDR3 is TGCGCCAGCAGCTTGGCCTCGGCAGGGGGCAATGAGCAGTTCTTC.

The CDR3 DNA follows: TGTGCCAGCAGCTTTACAGGGGACTCCTTCTACGAGCAGTACTTC. As protein: CASSFTGDSFYEQYF. The rearrangement joins TRBV7-2 to TRBJ2-7; tentative D call: TRBD1 (7 bases). Per germline, CDR1 SGHTA and CDR2 FQGNSA. The CDR3 contains 15 residues. The V and J ends lost 3 bases and 3 bases respectively, with 15 bases between them.

With respect to this clone: A far larger clone is off by one base, so a read error is likely. J is TRBJ2-1 and V is TRBV2; TRBD2 aligns across 14 bases. The germline gives CDR1 SNHLY, CDR2 FYNNEI. The length of the CDR3 is 17 residues. V shed 5 bases, J shed 3 bases, and the junction held 6 bases outside the gene matches. CDR3 nucleotide sequence: TGTGCCAGCAGTTGGGCGGGACTAGCGGGAGTCTACAATGAGCAGTTCTTC. It codes for CASSWAGLAGVYNEQFF.

This clone was seen just once. The chain employs TRBV10-1 and TRBJ1-5, with TRBD1 as a possible D gene (6 bases). V was clipped by 7 bases and J by 3 bases, with 13 bases between them. The CDR3 has 14 amino acids. Germline V gene lookup returns CDR1 WNHNN and CDR2 SYGVQD (reference sequence). The CDR3 protein is CASTKGENNQPQHF. The CDR3 nucleotides read TGCGCCAGCACAAAGGGGGAAAACAATCAGCCCCAGCATTTT.

J is TRBJ2-3 and V is TRBV5-1, with D perhaps matching TRBD2 (5 bases). This CDR3 has 15 residues. V was clipped by 5 bases and J by 3 bases, with 16 bases between them. Per the germline V gene, CDR1 is SGHRS and CDR2 is YFSETQ. CDR3: CASSPPNSATDTQYF. In DNA, the CDR3 is TGCGCCAGCAGTCCCCCCAATAGCGCGACAGATACGCAGTATTTT.

This clone was detected only a few times. The chain carries TRBV7-3 and TRBJ2-5; 14 bases are shared with TRBD2. Germline CDR1 reads SGHTA; CDR2 reads FQGTGA. This CDR3 region has 16 residues. The V and J ends lost 5 bases and 3 bases, in that order; junction bases with no gene match: 5. This CDR3 reads CASSPLGLAGEETQYF. CDR3 bases: TGTGCCAGCAGCCCCCTGGGACTAGCGGGAGAAGAGACCCAGTACTTC.

This clone has more than one count but fewer than ten. This chain joins TRBV2 and TRBJ1-5; D possibly corresponds to TRBD1 (6 bases). Germline CDR1 is SNHLY and CDR2 is FYNNEI. The CDR3 runs 16 residues. V lost 1 base and J 6 bases, leaving 16 bases between the germline ends. CDR3 loop: CASSEDHGGLGQPQHF. CDR3 nucleotides: TGTGCCAGCAGTGAAGATCACGGGGGCTTGGGTCAGCCCCAGCATTTT.

This clone was detected ten times or more. V usage is TRBV5-1 and J usage is TRBJ2-7; TRBD2 aligns across 12 bases. The CDR3 runs to 15 residues. V lost 0 bases, J lost 4 bases, and 2 bases stayed unmatched. Germline V lookup: CDR1 SGHRS, CDR2 YFSETQ. CDR3 residues: CASSLAGTSGYEQYF. The DNA for the CDR3 is TGCGCCAGCAGCTTGGCCGGGACTAGCGGGTACGAGCAGTACTTC.

As regards this clone: This clone may be a read error of a much larger clone one base away. V and J are TRBV11-3 and TRBJ2-7; 8 bases align to TRBD1. V was pared by 1 base and J by 6 bases, with 2 bases of the junction left unmatched. Per the germline V gene, CDR1 is SGHNT and CDR2 is YENEEA. CDR3 size: 13 residues. The CDR3 loop reads CASSLATGGEQYF. As DNA, the CDR3 is TGTGCCAGCAGCTTAGCCACAGGGGGCGAGCAGTACTTC.

The chain has TRBV5-6 and TRBJ1-1; D possibly corresponds to TRBD1 (5 bases). CDR3 length: 12 amino acids. CDR1 and CDR2 (germline): SGHDT, YYEEEE. Trimming pared 5 bases from V and 5 bases from J, leaving 10 bases between. CDR3 sequence reads: CASSQGPTEAFF. CDR3 in DNA: TGTGCCAGCAGTCAGGGACCAACTGAAGCTTTCTTT.

The chain uses TRBV18 and TRBJ2-1; TRBD1 matches 9 bases. J gave up 5 bases and V 4 bases, and 9 bases lay outside the gene matches. The CDR3 has 16 amino acids. Germline V lookup: CDR1 KGHSH, CDR2 LQKENI. The CDR3 bases are TGTGCCAGCTCACTGACCGGGACAGGGTTGGACAATGAGCAGTTCTTC. Protein product: CASSLTGTGLDNEQFF.

Written as DNA, the CDR3 is TGTGCCAGTAACCGGGGACAGGGTTTCTTTGTGGATGGCTACACCTTC. Residues: CASNRGQGFFVDGYTF. V and J are TRBV19 and TRBJ1-2, with 9 bases lining up with TRBD1. This CDR3 has 16 residues. The germline V gene has CDR1 LNHDA and CDR2 SQIVND (reference sequence). The J segment lost 6 bases and the V segment lost 7 bases, leaving 15 bases of the junction unmatched.

The V gene is TRBV5-8, the J gene TRBJ1-2; D not certain. The germline V gene encodes CDR1 SGHTS and CDR2 YDEGEE. The CDR3 has 15 amino acids. The V end lost 1 base, the J end lost 4 bases, and 14 bases lay between the germline ends. CDR3 protein: CASSLLGHGGYGYTF. The CDR3 coding sequence is TGTGCCAGCAGCTTGTTAGGGCACGGAGGCTATGGCTACACCTTC.

The V call is TRBV5-1, the J call TRBJ2-3; no firm D call. Germline V gene lookup returns CDR1 SGHRS and CDR2 YFSETQ. CDR3 length equals 14 residues. V shed 4 bases and J shed 4 bases, with 13 bases lying between them. The CDR3 DNA reads as TGCGCCAGCAGCGAAGGGTATGTGGCAGATACGCAGTATTTT. Protein product: CASSEGYVADTQYF.

The chain couples TRBV20-1 to TRBJ2-1, with a weak D call TRBD1 (7 bases). The CDR3 has 11 amino acids. Germline CDR1 is DFQATT and CDR2 is SNEGSKA (reference sequence). V was clipped by 8 bases and J by 5 bases, with 10 bases between them. CDR3 sequence (DNA): TGCAGTCAGGGGGGCCACAATGAGCAGTTCTTC. This translates into CSQGGHNEQFF.

The chain uses TRBV7-2 and TRBJ2-1; D unresolved. This CDR3 contains 11 residues. The germline gives CDR1 SGHTA, CDR2 FQGNSA. Trimming removed 0 bases from V and 11 bases from J, with 5 bases in between. Written as DNA, the CDR3 is TGTGCCAGCAGCTTAGCAGGCAAGCAGTTCTTC. It encodes CASSLAGKQFF.

V is TRBV28 and J is TRBJ1-5; D is undetermined. Germline CDR1 MDHEN, CDR2 SYDVKM. This CDR3 is built from 12 residues. V was trimmed by 5 bases and J by 7 bases, leaving 9 bases between them. CDR3 DNA: TGTGCCAGCAGTCCCCTAATACAGCCCCAGCATTTT. Amino acids: CASSPLIQPQHF.

The V gene is TRBV30, the J gene TRBJ2-3; no definite D call. The length of the CDR3 is 11 residues. The V end lost 4 bases, the J end lost 3 bases, and 5 bases lay between the germline ends. Germline CDR1 and CDR2: GTSNPN and SVGIG (reference sequence). As DNA, the CDR3 is TGTGCCTGGACTAAGACAGATACGCAGTATTTT. It specifies CAWTKTDTQYF.

The chain uses TRBV7-2 and TRBJ1-5, with TRBD1 as a possible D gene (5 bases). V lost 2 bases and J 7 bases, leaving 12 bases between the germline ends. CDR1 is SGHTA and CDR2 is FQGNSA in the germline V gene. The CDR3 covers 14 residues. The CDR3 DNA reads TGTGCCAGCAGCTTATCGCAGGGTACCCAGCCCCAGCATTTT. Translating it yields CASSLSQGTQPQHF. Complete variable domain (other parts from reference TRBV7-2 and TRBJ1-5): GAGVSQSPSNKVTEKGKDVELRCDPISGHTALYWYRQSLGQGLEFLIYFQGNSAPDKSGLPSDRFSAERTGGSVSTLTIQRTQQEDSAVYLCASSLSQGTQPQHFGDGTRLSIL.

V is TRBV5-1 and J is TRBJ1-1; no firm D call. The V gene lost 5 bases and the J gene lost 2 bases, with 13 bases spanning the gap. Per the germline V gene, CDR1 is SGHRS and CDR2 is YFSETQ. The CDR3 consists of 14 residues. CDR3 protein: CASRSQALNTEAFF. The CDR3 DNA sequence: TGCGCCAGCAGGAGCCAGGCGTTAAACACTGAAGCTTTCTTT.

The chain has TRBV28 and TRBJ2-7; maybe TRBD2 (7 bases). The CDR3 has 14 residues. CDR1 MDHEN and CDR2 SYDVKM come from the germline V gene. V shed 8 bases and J shed 7 bases, with 21 bases lying between them. The CDR3 DNA follows: TGTGCCAGCCTGGGGGGGCAGGCAAGGATGGAGCAGTACTTC. Translating gives CASLGGQARMEQYF.

This clone was observed once. This chain joins TRBV19 and TRBJ1-1; no clear D. Trimming pared 6 bases from V and 0 bases from J, leaving 11 bases between. Per germline, CDR1 LNHDA and CDR2 SQIVND (reference sequence). The CDR3 is 14 amino acids. CDR3 sequence: CASRPLGMNTEAFF. CDR3 in DNA: TGTGCCAGTAGGCCTCTGGGGATGAACACTGAAGCTTTCTTT.

This clone was counted a single time. V is TRBV7-6 and J is TRBJ2-5, with TRBD1 identical over 10 bases. The junction had 7 bases not matched to a gene; V was cut back by 6 bases and J by 6 bases. The CDR3 length is 14 residues. Germline CDR1 and CDR2: SGHVS and FNYEAQ. As DNA, the CDR3 is TGTGCCAGCAGTGAACGGGACAGGGGAAAGACCCAGTACTTC. It yields the protein CASSERDRGKTQYF.

Concerning this clone itself: The identical CDR3 is also encoded by other nucleotide sequences in the sample. The V call is TRBV5-1, the J call TRBJ2-7, with D possibly being TRBD1 or TRBD2 (5 bases each). Germline loops: CDR1 SGHRS, CDR2 YFSETQ. Trimming took off 0 bases at V and 2 bases at J, with 9 bases between the two ends. The CDR3 is 14 amino acids. The CDR3 bases are TGCGCCAGCAGCTTGGCTCAGGGAGCCTACGAGCAGTACTTC. Amino acid sequence: CASSLAQGAYEQYF.

This chain connects TRBV9 to TRBJ1-5; D gene unclear. The germline CDR1 and CDR2 sequences are SGDLS and YYNGEE. V was clipped by 3 bases and J by 7 bases, with 14 bases between them. This CDR3 has 14 residues. The CDR3 loop is CASSEGRGGQPQHF. The CDR3 coding sequence is TGTGCCAGCAGCGAAGGCCGGGGAGGACAGCCCCAGCATTTT.

The chain carries TRBV11-2 and TRBJ2-2; 8 bases agree with TRBD2. From germline, CDR1 is SGHAT and CDR2 FQNNGV. This CDR3 has 16 amino acids. Trimming removed 1 base from V and 7 bases from J; junction bases left unmatched: 8. The CDR3 sequence is CASSLVGRALIGELFF. Here the CDR3 DNA reads TGTGCCAGCAGCTTAGTCGGGAGGGCCTTGATCGGGGAGCTGTTTTTT.

Worth noting for this clone: Additional DNA sequences in this sample encode the identical CDR3. The chain joins TRBV7-2 to TRBJ2-7; the D gene is possibly TRBD1 (6 bases). Germline CDR1 is SGHTA and CDR2 is FQGNSA. CDR3 size: 14 residues. Trimming removed 1 base from V and 2 bases from J, with 9 bases in between. The CDR3 region is CASSLVGTTYEQYF. CDR3 DNA sequence: TGTGCCAGCAGCTTAGTAGGGACAACCTACGAGCAGTACTTC.

This clone was seen a single time. CDR3 nucleotide sequence: TGTGCCAGCCGGACAGGGAGAGACACCGGGGAGCTGTTTTTT. Its translation is CASRTGRDTGELFF. J is TRBJ2-2 and V is TRBV6-1; 8 bases are a match to TRBD1. The J segment lost 3 bases and the V segment lost 8 bases, leaving 5 bases of the junction unmatched. Germline V gives CDR1 MNHNS, CDR2 SASEGT. This CDR3 has 14 amino acids.

This chain uses TRBV5-1 with TRBJ2-2, with D possibly matching TRBD1 (6 bases). CDR1 is SGHRS, CDR2 YFSETQ, per germline. CDR3 length equals 19 residues. V was clipped by 4 bases and J by 6 bases, with 28 bases between them. CDR3 nucleotide sequence: TGCGCCAGCAGCCCGGAAGGGCGAAGGGACACCCGGTCACCCGGGGAGCTGTTTTTT. Residues: CASSPEGRRDTRSPGELFF.